This TCR beta chain was found in a study of CD8 T cells in Susac syndrome (dated by TCRdb to the late 2010s). General notes on the study: Among the Susac syndrome patients who were sequenced, clinically active disease was present in five or six and clinical remission was observed in roughly eight. At blood withdrawal, Susac syndrome patients were therapy-naive, treated with corticosteroids (with IVIg additionally given to some), or treated with IVIg alone. The study used repertoire sequencing to test whether antigen drove CD8+ T cell activation and differentiation in Susac syndrome. CD8+ T cell repertoire clonality was compared between about a dozen healthy donors, around 14 Susac syndrome patients and around 15 multiple sclerosis patients.

A word on this clonotype: Its antigen remains undetermined. No much larger clonotype is one base removed from it; base qualities were not supplied.

RNA was extracted using the RNeasy kit, and about 0.45 to 1 microgram was reverse transcribed with random hexamers. The immunoSEQ multiplex PCR assay, covering 54 Vbeta and 13 Jbeta segments, was used to amplify TCR beta CDR3 regions. To correct PCR amplification bias, a synthetic template baseline was used for both primer optimization and computational correction. The study's own analysis went as follows. Only productive sequences were kept, with reads annotated to V, D and J genes according to IMGT and analyzed in immunoSEQ Analyzer. Clonality was calculated as one minus the Shannon entropy normalized by log2 of the number of productive unique sequences. For each patient and control, public and private clones were evaluated among the 100 most prevalent clones. Clones were defined as Susac-specific if absent from the healthy and MS cohorts, from 900 to 1,300 published viral clones and from other ImmuneACCESS disease sequences. TCRdb passed the public sequencing reads through fastp at Q25 and MiXCR, retaining productive beta sequences. Rows are unified per CDR3 protein, each entry keeping the most common DNA and genes. The V and J calls and clone size are TCRdb's, not the authors'. This sample comprises roughly 86,000 distinct CDR3 sequences, about 96% of them detected only once. The top ten clonotypes cover 0.5% to 0.8% of the sample.

High-throughput TCR beta sequencing profiled peripheral blood CD8+ and CD4+ T cells from healthy donors, Susac syndrome patients and multiple sclerosis patients. Recently defined diagnostic criteria for definite or probable disease were met by the Susac syndrome patients. CD8+ TEMRA cells were enriched by FACS, while bulk CD8+ and CD4+ T cells were purified by magnetic negative isolation. Blood was drawn into EDTA tubes, processed within 24 hours, and PBMCs were isolated by density gradient centrifugation. PBMCs destined for TCR sequencing were cryopreserved in liquid nitrogen and later thawed in a 37 °C water bath. A purity of at least 90% was achieved for sorted or isolated CD4+, CD8+ and CD8+ TEMRA cells. V is clipped by 0 bases and J by 1 base, and the sequence between their germline boundaries is 3 bases long. CDR1 and CDR2, per the germline V gene (reference sequence), are LNHDA and SQIVND. The CDR3 goes from the cysteine to the phenylalanine over 13 residues. Only the CDR3 region is kept as DNA, spanning 39 bases read in frame from base 1.

Summary of the overall study and its limitations: Roughly 15 and five Susac-specific public clones were found in the total CD8+ and CD8+ TEMRA repertoires, respectively. Clonal expansion was observed in Susac syndrome CD8+ repertoires, with the highest expansion in CD8+ TEMRA cells and greater expansion in clinically active than in remitting patients. The number of individuals in the TCR sequencing and HLA analysis was recognized as being relatively small.

This TCR came from a human donor with Susac syndrome. The sample taken for sequencing was CD8+ T cells from PBMCs. The chain links TRBV19 with TRBJ1-1, with the D gene call left open. The CDR3 in this case is CASSIDPNTEAFF. The DNA sequence follows: TGTGCCAGTAGTATAGATCCGAACACTGAAGCTTTCTTT.